This T cell receptor beta chain comes out of a study of blood T cells in healthy people across ages (dated by TCRdb to the mid-2010s). A note on the overall study: In model experiments, template switching captured roughly one uniquely barcoded TCR beta cDNA molecule for every two T cells. Age-related changes in TCR beta repertoire diversity were measured in the study by deep sequencing normalized with unique cDNA molecular identifiers. The donors were divided into four age groups: young (average roughly 15 years), middle-aged (over 35), aged (about 62) and long-lived (roughly 88). To avoid experimental bias, donors of different ages were spread randomly across the sequencing lanes. Two additional independent replicas of 1 million unique cDNA reads from the same blood draw were analyzed for two donors (one aged 18 to 30 and one aged 80 or older). Findings and caveats that apply to the study as a whole: There was a strong correlation between observed TCR beta diversity and the percentage of naive T cells measured by flow cytometry. Observed TCR beta diversity per million T cells fell roughly linearly with age, and a significant reduction was already apparent by age about 43. Compared with the aged group, more naive CD4+ T cells, fewer expanded clones and increased TCR diversity were shown by the long-lived group, suggesting age selection. The CMV infection status of donors was not known, potentially confounding age-related changes in expanded clonotypes. Estimates of total diversity based on one million sequenced T cells were regarded as lower bounds and as underestimates. Bulk unsorted PBMC profiling prevented conclusive comparison of naive and antigen-experienced compartments.

Counted from cysteine to phenylalanine, this CDR3 has 14 amino acids. Only CDR3 DNA remains: 42 bases, in frame from the first base. CDR1 and CDR2, per the germline V gene, are MNHEY and SVGEGT. V is pruned by 7 bases and J by 5 bases, leaving 7 bases of the junction without a gene match. The 39 donors, aged about 6 to 100 years, were systemically healthy Caucasian individuals from Russia. Roughly 10 milliliters of peripheral blood were collected from each donor into EDTA-treated Vacutainer tubes. Ficoll-Paque density-gradient centrifugation was used to isolate PBMCs, with at least 6.5 million obtained per sample. Trizol reagent was used to extract total RNA from PBMCs, with at least 6 micrograms per sample. For every donor, flow cytometry on a PBMC aliquot measured the percentage of naive CD45RAhigh/CD27high T cells. Library prep was done by 5' RACE. Sequencing used an Illumina HiSeq 2500. A second roughly 7 to 11 cycle PCR used a sample-barcoded 5' primer and a J-beta primer mix. Each TCR beta cDNA molecule received a unique molecular identifier from a template-switch 5' adaptor carrying 12 random nucleotides. Each sample yielded at least 2.5 million CDR3-containing paired-end reads. First-strand cDNA was synthesized from all RNA with the Mint cDNA synthesis kit, primed by a TRBC-specific oligonucleotide. Following uracil-DNA glycosylase treatment, a first 18-cycle PCR with universal primers M1SS and BC2_uni_R was performed on all cDNA. Regarding the original processing steps: For normalization, 1 million high-quality reads, each with a distinct molecular identifier, were randomly selected from each sample. Instead of being binned into consensus sequences, reads that shared molecular identifiers were thrown out. MiTCR, with a Q25 quality threshold and the strictest error-elimination algorithm, was used for CDR3 identification, clonotype clustering and error correction. A nonparametric unseen species model with Euler transformation was used to estimate lower-bound total TCR beta diversity. TCRdb ran its own pipeline on the public reads, namely fastp trimming at Q25 and MiXCR clone calling, and kept in-frame beta chains. When rows share a CDR3 protein, they turn into one entry using the most common DNA and genes. TCRdb's processing, not the authors' own work, is the source of the V and J calls. The sample table contains approximately 800,000 distinct CDR3 sequences; only one count was recorded for 35% to 40% of them. The ten largest clones capture 10% to 15% of the sample.

There are a few counts of this clonotype. The antigen it binds to is not known. Within one base of it there is no much larger clone, and no base qualities were kept. The sequencing sample was made of blood. The clonotype originates from a man aged 18 to 35 in good health. The chain is assembled from TRBV6-2 or TRBV6-3 and TRBJ1-4; 7 bases in the middle match TRBD1. The nucleotide sequence is TGTGCCAGCACCGTGACAGGGTTGAATGAAAAACTGTTTTTT. Translated, it reads CASTVTGLNEKLFF.